This T cell receptor (beta chain) comes out of a study of vaccination and CD4 T cells after COVID-19. Study context: Convalescent individuals numbered four females and six males, two being Hispanic. Overall study findings and caveats: The median proportion of reactive clones detected only post-vaccination in convalescent patients was 75% to 90%.

This clonotype turned up a few times. Antigen: not known. V trimming: 6 bases; J trimming: 7 bases; junction bases outside the gene matches: 3. The CDR3 sequence is 12 residues long. Per the germline V gene, CDR1 is MNHEY and CDR2 is SVGEGT. Cultured CD4+ T cell DNA was sequenced using the Oncomine TCR Beta short-read assay. MiXCR, run by TCRdb on the PCR reads, gives a single entry per CDR3 protein. This sample has under 25,000 distinct CDR3 sequences, with 44% found just once. The treatment was: approximately nine-day PBMC culture with coronavirus spike peptide pools or control peptides (ViraFEST assay). On days 3 and 7, half the medium was swapped for fresh IL-2-containing medium. Negative selection yielded CD4+ T cells from day-10 cultures.

Here the sequenced sample was CD4+ T cells from blood, cultured in vitro, taken before SARS-CoV-2 vaccination. This rearrangement joins TRBV6-2 or TRBV6-3 to TRBJ2-3; 8 positions agree with TRBD2. The TCR comes from a human donor who had recovered from COVID-19. The CDR3 region has the DNA TGTGCCAGCAGCTTAGCGGGAAATACGCAGTATTTT. Amino acids: CASSLAGNTQYF.